This is a list of T cell receptor beta chains from one sample in a study of blood T cell repertoires in COVID-19. Here immunoSEQ multiplex PCR was the method, and the copy in TCRdb shows in-frame clones only, minus some. The data hold around 300,000 clones, with roughly nine tenths observed a single time. The sample consisted of PBMCs or T cells enriched from blood (not recorded which). The receptors here all came from a woman aged 60 to 75 who had recovered from COVID-19. Each CDR3 is given with its conserved first and last residue. D genes are given only for firm matches. Only some rows state a clone size, as once, few, many or a class for expanded clones.

V gene	J gene	CDR3 length	clone size	D gene	CDR3 protein	CDR3 DNA
TRBV28	TRBJ2-7	16	NA	TRBD1	CASSLSTDRGLYEQYF	TGTGCCAGCAGTTTATCTACGGACAGGGGGCTCTACGAGCAGTACTTC
TRBV5-6	TRBJ1-4	15	NA	NA	CASSVTGTLGEKLFF	TGTGCCAGCAGCGTAACAGGGACCCTTGGTGAAAAACTGTTTTTT
TRBV6-5	TRBJ2-3	13	NA	TRBD1	CASRMTGSDTQYF	TGTGCCAGCAGAATGACAGGGTCAGATACGCAGTATTTT
TRBV21-1	TRBJ2-5	18	NA	NA	CASRLPPCLHQRVLTQYF	TGTGCCAGCAGGCTCCCACCCTGCCTCCACCAAAGAGTTCTGACCCAGTACTTC
TRBV7-6	TRBJ2-5	15	once	NA	CASSLGPGKQETQYF	TGTGCCAGCAGCTTGGGTCCGGGGAAACAAGAGACCCAGTACTTC
TRBV28	TRBJ1-4	15	NA	NA	CASSLLQGSNEKLFF	TGTGCCAGCAGTTTATTGCAGGGATCTAATGAAAAACTGTTTTTT
TRBV19	TRBJ1-5	14	once	NA	CATTGRGSNQPQHF	TGTGCCACAACAGGGAGAGGTAGCAATCAGCCCCAGCATTTT
TRBV9	TRBJ1-2	14	NA	TRBD1	CASSLDRGGYGYTF	TGTGCCAGCAGCTTGGACAGGGGAGGCTATGGCTACACCTTC
TRBV12-3/TRBV12-4	TRBJ2-2	13	NA	NA	CASHSYRSGELFF	TGTGCCAGTCATAGTTATAGGAGCGGGGAGCTGTTTTTT
TRBV6-2/TRBV6-3	TRBJ2-1	12	NA	NA	CASSYETAEQFF	TGTGCCAGCAGTTACGAAACTGCTGAGCAGTTCTTC
TRBV5-1	TRBJ2-7	13	NA	NA	CASSEKDNYEQYF	TGCGCCAGCAGCGAAAAGGACAACTACGAGCAGTACTTC
TRBV7-9	TRBJ2-3	17	NA	TRBD2	CASSSTSGTTSTDTQYF	TGTGCCAGCAGCTCGACTAGCGGGACTACTAGCACAGATACGCAGTATTTT
TRBV10-1	TRBJ2-7	16	NA	TRBD2	CASSALAGGPQSEQYF	TGCGCCAGCAGTGCTCTTGCGGGAGGTCCCCAGAGCGAGCAGTACTTC
TRBV28	TRBJ1-6	14	NA	TRBD1	CASSGTGVGSPLHF	TGTGCCAGCAGTGGGACAGGGGTGGGTTCACCCCTCCACTTT
TRBV18	TRBJ2-7	12	NA	NA	CASSPQSYEQYF	TGTGCCAGCTCACCGCAGTCCTACGAGCAGTACTTC
TRBV25-1	TRBJ2-3	14	once	NA	CASSDTGLEDTQYF	TGTGCCAGCAGTGACACGGGTTTAGAAGATACGCAGTATTTT
TRBV27	TRBJ2-5	16	NA	TRBD2	CASSLSGLASQETQYF	TGTGCCAGCAGTTTATCAGGACTAGCCTCGCAAGAGACCCAGTACTTC
TRBV27	TRBJ2-2	15	few	NA	CASSFSGLDTGELFF	TGTGCCAGCAGTTTTTCGGGTCTGGACACCGGGGAGCTGTTTTTT
TRBV28	TRBJ2-7	15	NA	TRBD1	CASYGTDDYSYEQYF	TGTGCCAGCTATGGGACAGACGACTATTCCTACGAGCAGTACTTC
TRBV5-5	TRBJ1-5	15	NA	NA	CASSPSGGDNQPQHF	TGTGCCAGCAGCCCCTCGGGGGGCGATAATCAGCCCCAGCATTTT
TRBV6-5	TRBJ1-2	14	NA	TRBD1	CASTGGPGNYGYTF	TGTGCCTCGACAGGGGGACCTGGAAACTATGGCTACACCTTC
TRBV6-5	TRBJ2-1	14	NA	TRBD2	CASRSGTRNNEQFF	TGTGCCAGCAGATCCGGGACTAGAAACAATGAGCAGTTCTTC
TRBV4-1	TRBJ1-2	18	once	NA	CASSQGLDISQGNYGYTF	TGCGCCAGCAGCCAAGGATTAGATATATCCCAGGGGAACTATGGCTACACCTTC
TRBV5-5	TRBJ2-2	15	few	TRBD1	CASSPGQGNTGELFF	TGTGCCAGCAGCCCGGGACAGGGGAACACCGGGGAGCTGTTTTTT
TRBV29-1	TRBJ2-1	14	NA	TRBD2	CSSNPIAGGYEQFF	TGCAGCTCCAACCCCATAGCGGGGGGTTATGAGCAGTTCTTC
TRBV28	TRBJ2-7	14	NA	TRBD2	CASIQAGSSYEQYF	TGTGCCAGCATCCAAGCGGGGAGCTCCTACGAGCAGTACTTC
TRBV30	TRBJ1-6	13	NA	NA	CAWGGGANSPLHF	TGTGCCTGGGGTGGGGGGGCTAATTCACCCCTCCACTTT
TRBV3-1/TRBV3-2	TRBJ2-6	16	few	NA	CASSQRGSSGANVLTF	TGTGCCAGCAGCCAAAGAGGGTCCTCTGGGGCCAACGTCCTGACTTTC
TRBV18	TRBJ2-7	15	once	TRBD1	CASSSRQGPFYEQYF	TGTGCCAGCTCATCACGACAGGGACCTTTCTACGAGCAGTACTTC
TRBV30	TRBJ2-5	16	NA	NA	CAWSGRTVVLEETQYF	TGTGCCTGGAGTGGAAGGACTGTGGTTCTAGAAGAGACCCAGTACTTC
TRBV9	TRBJ2-7	17	NA	TRBD1	CASSVSQDRGKRYEQYF	TGTGCCAGCAGCGTAAGTCAAGACAGGGGAAAACGGTACGAGCAGTACTTC
TRBV3-1/TRBV3-2	TRBJ2-3	15	NA	NA	CASSPSGRSTDTQYF	TGTGCCAGCAGCCCCAGCGGGCGGAGCACAGATACGCAGTATTTT
TRBV18	TRBJ2-1	14	NA	NA	CASSPAGTYNEQFF	TGTGCCAGCTCACCGGCCGGGACATACAATGAGCAGTTCTTC
TRBV12-3/TRBV12-4	TRBJ1-2	12	NA	TRBD1	CASSTGGYGYTF	TGTGCCAGCAGTACAGGGGGGTATGGCTACACCTTC
TRBV9	TRBJ2-2	14	NA	TRBD1	CASSAYRGPGELFF	TGTGCCAGCAGCGCTTACAGGGGGCCGGGGGAGCTGTTTTTT
TRBV29-1	TRBJ1-1	14	NA	NA	CSVEGAEGATEAFF	TGCAGCGTTGAAGGAGCGGAGGGAGCCACTGAAGCTTTCTTT
TRBV11-2	TRBJ1-4	15	NA	TRBD1	CASSLVGQGGEKLFF	TGTGCCAGCAGCTTAGTTGGACAGGGAGGGGAAAAACTGTTTTTT
TRBV6-5	TRBJ1-2	16	NA	TRBD1	CASSYSANRDSNGYTF	TGTGCCAGCAGTTACTCGGCTAATCGGGACAGCAATGGCTACACCTTC
TRBV11-3	TRBJ2-1	14	NA	NA	CASSPTGDRNEQFF	TGTGCCAGCAGCCCTACGGGGGATAGGAATGAGCAGTTCTTC
TRBV6-5	TRBJ1-1	14	NA	NA	CASGGAGMDTEAFF	TGTGCCAGCGGGGGGGCTGGGATGGACACTGAAGCTTTCTTT
TRBV5-6	TRBJ2-1	15	NA	NA	CASSLTTGSYNEQFF	TGTGCCAGCAGCTTGACCACAGGATCCTACAATGAGCAGTTCTTC
TRBV5-4	TRBJ2-7	15	NA	TRBD1	CASSSGRGTGYEQYF	TGTGCCAGCAGCTCTGGCCGGGGGACAGGGTACGAGCAGTACTTC
TRBV12-3/TRBV12-4	TRBJ2-3	12	few	NA	CASSPGWDTQYF	TGTGCCAGCAGTCCAGGGTGGGATACGCAGTATTTT
TRBV28	TRBJ1-6	15	NA	NA	CASSEDRAAGSPLHF	TGTGCCAGCAGTGAGGACCGGGCAGCGGGCTCACCCCTCCACTTT
TRBV5-3	TRBJ1-4	14	NA	TRBD1	CARSWDRGNEKLFF	TGTGCCAGAAGTTGGGACAGGGGAAATGAAAAACTGTTTTTT
TRBV7-3	TRBJ1-2	13	NA	NA	CASSSQGSYGYTF	TGTGCCAGCAGCTCTCAGGGGAGTTATGGCTACACCTTC
TRBV28	TRBJ1-1	12	NA	NA	CASIGRNTEAFF	TGTGCCAGCATCGGGAGGAACACTGAAGCTTTCTTT
TRBV28	TRBJ1-6	15	NA	TRBD1	CASSPRDRGQSPLHF	TGTGCCAGCAGCCCCCGGGACAGGGGGCAATCACCCCTCCACTTT
TRBV28	TRBJ1-2	13	NA	NA	CASSSSEAYGYTF	TGTGCCAGCAGTTCCTCCGAAGCCTATGGCTACACCTTC
TRBV10-3	TRBJ2-7	16	NA	TRBD2	CAISLKLAENFYEQYF	TGTGCCATCAGCCTCAAACTAGCGGAGAACTTCTACGAGCAGTACTTC